This T cell receptor (beta chain) comes out of a study of read filtering for tumor transcriptome and immune sequencing. General study points: IR-seq captured clonotypes deeper and more reliably than RNA-seq.

The table lists this clonotype with many counts. What it binds is unknown. Germline CDR1 reads LNHDA; CDR2 reads SQIVND (reference sequence). Trimming at V came to 5 bases and at J to 2 bases, leaving 10 bases not matched to a gene. The CDR3 is 16 amino acids. The library was built from 400 ng RNA with molecular barcoded adaptors for alpha/delta and beta/gamma chains. MiXCR, run by TCRdb on the reads, gives a single entry per CDR3 protein. The sample has more than 45,000 distinct CDR3 sequences; roughly 19% are singletons. Sampling of bone marrow took place during active disease in every patient. The TCR was taken from a donor at least 40 years old with multiple myeloma. The chain is built from TRBV19 and TRBJ2-3; TRBD2 matches at 7 bases. The specimen was a population of CD138-negative cells sorted from bone marrow. The DNA for the CDR3 is TGTGCCAGTAGTGAGCGCCTAGCGGTCATCACAGATACGCAGTATTTT. Protein product: CASSERLAVITDTQYF.